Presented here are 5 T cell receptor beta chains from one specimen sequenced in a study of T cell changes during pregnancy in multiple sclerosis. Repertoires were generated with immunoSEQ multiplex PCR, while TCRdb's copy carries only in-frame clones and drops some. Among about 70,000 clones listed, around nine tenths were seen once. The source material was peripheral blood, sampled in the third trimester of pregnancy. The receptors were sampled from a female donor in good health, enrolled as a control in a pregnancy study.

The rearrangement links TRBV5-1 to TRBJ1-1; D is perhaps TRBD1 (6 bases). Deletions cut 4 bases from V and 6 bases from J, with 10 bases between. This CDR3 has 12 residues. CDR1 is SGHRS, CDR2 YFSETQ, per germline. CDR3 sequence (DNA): TGCGCCAGCAGCCAACAGGGAGCTGAAGCTTTCTTT. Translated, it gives CASSQQGAEAFF.

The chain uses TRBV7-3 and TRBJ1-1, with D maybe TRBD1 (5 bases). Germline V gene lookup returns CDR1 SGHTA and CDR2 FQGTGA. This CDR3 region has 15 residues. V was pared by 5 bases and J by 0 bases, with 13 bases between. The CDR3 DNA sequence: TGTGCCAGCAGCCCCGGACACTCGATGAACACTGAAGCTTTCTTT. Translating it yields CASSPGHSMNTEAFF.

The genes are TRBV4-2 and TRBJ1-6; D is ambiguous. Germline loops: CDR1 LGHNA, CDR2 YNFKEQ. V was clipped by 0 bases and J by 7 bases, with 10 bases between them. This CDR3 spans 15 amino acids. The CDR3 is CASSQDPQVNSPLHF. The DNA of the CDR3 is TGTGCCAGCAGCCAAGATCCCCAGGTGAATTCACCCCTCCACTTT.

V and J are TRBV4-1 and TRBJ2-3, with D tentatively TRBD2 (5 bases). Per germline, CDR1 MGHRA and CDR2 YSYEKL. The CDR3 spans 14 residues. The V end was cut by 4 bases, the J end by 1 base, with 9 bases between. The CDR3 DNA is TGCGCCAGCAGCCCCCTGCGGGGCACAGATACGCAGTATTTT. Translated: CASSPLRGTDTQYF.

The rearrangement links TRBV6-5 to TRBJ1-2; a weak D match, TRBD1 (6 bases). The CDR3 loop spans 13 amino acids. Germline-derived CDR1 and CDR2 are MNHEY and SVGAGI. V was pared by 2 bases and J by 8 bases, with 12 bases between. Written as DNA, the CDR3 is TGTGCCAGCAGTTACGAGGGGGTAGAAGGCTACACCTTC. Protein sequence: CASSYEGVEGYTF.